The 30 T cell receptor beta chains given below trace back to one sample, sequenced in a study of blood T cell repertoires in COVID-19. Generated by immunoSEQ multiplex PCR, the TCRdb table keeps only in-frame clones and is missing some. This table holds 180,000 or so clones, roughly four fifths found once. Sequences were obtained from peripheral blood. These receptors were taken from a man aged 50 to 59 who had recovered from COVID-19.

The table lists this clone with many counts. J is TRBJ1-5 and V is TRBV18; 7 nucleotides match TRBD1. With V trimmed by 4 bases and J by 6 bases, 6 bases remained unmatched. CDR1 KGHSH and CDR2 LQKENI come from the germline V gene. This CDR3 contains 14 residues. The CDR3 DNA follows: TGTGCCAGCTCACAACAGGGGCCGGGTCAGCCCCAGCATTTT. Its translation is CASSQQGPGQPQHF.

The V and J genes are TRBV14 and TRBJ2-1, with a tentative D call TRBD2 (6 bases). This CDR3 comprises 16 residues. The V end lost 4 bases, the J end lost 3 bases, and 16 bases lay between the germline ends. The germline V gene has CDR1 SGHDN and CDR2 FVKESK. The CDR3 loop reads CASSPTFGRGYNEQFF. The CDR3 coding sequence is TGTGCCAGCAGCCCCACCTTTGGGCGGGGCTACAATGAGCAGTTCTTC.

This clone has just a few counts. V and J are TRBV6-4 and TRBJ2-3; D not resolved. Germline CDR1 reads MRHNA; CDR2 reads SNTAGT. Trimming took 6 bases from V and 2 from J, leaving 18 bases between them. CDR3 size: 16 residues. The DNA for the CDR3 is TGTGCCAGCAGCGCACTCGGCGGCCGATCCACAGATACGCAGTATTTT. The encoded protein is CASSALGGRSTDTQYF.

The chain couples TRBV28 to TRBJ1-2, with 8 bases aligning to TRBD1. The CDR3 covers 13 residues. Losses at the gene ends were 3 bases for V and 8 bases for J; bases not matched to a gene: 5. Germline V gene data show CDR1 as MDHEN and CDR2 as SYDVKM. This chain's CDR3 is CASSFGRGRGYTF. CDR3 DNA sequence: TGTGCCAGCAGTTTTGGCAGGGGGCGCGGCTACACCTTC.

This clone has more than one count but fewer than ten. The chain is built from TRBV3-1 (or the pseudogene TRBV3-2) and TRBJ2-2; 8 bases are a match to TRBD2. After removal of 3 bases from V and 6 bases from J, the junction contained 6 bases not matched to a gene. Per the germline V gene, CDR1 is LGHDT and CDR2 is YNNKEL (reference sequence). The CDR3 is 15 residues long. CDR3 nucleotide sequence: TGTGCCAGCAGCCAGGTCGCGGGAGGCCCCGGGGAGCTGTTTTTT. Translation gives CASSQVAGGPGELFF.

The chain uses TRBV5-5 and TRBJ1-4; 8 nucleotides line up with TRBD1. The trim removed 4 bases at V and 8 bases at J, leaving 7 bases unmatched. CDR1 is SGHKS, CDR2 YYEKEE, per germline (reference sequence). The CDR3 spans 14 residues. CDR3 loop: CASSRTGGDEKLFF. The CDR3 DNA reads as TGTGCCAGCAGCCGTACAGGGGGAGACGAAAAACTGTTTTTT.

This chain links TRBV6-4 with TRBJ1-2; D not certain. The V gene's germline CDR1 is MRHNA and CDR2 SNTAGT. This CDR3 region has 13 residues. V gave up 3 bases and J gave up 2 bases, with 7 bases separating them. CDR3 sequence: CASSEGANYGYTF. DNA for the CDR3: TGTGCCAGCAGTGAGGGAGCAAACTATGGCTACACCTTC.

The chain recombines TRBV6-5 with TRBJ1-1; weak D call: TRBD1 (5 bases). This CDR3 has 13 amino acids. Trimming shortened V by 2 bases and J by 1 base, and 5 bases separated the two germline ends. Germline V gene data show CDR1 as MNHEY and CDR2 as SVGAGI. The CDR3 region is CASSYRGNTEAFF. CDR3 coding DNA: TGTGCCAGCAGTTACAGGGGGAACACTGAAGCTTTCTTT.

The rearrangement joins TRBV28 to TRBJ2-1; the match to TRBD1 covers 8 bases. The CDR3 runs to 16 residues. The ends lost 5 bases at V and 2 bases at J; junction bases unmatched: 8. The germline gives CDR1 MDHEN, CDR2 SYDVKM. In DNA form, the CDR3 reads TGTGCCAGCAGTAACTCCGGGACAGGAGCCTACAATGAGCAGTTCTTC. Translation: CASSNSGTGAYNEQFF.

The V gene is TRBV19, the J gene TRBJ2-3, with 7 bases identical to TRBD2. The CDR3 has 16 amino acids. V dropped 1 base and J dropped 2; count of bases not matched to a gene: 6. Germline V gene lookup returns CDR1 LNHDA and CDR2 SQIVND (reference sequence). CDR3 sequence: CASSIGGDYFTDTQYF. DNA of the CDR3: TGTGCCAGTAGTATAGGGGGGGACTATTTCACAGATACGCAGTATTTT.

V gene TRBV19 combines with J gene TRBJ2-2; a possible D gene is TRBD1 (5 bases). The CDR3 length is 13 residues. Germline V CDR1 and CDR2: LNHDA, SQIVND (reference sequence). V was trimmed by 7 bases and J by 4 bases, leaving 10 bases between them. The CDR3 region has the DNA TGTGCCAGTATGCAGGGTGCCACCGGGGAGCTGTTTTTT. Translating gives CASMQGATGELFF.

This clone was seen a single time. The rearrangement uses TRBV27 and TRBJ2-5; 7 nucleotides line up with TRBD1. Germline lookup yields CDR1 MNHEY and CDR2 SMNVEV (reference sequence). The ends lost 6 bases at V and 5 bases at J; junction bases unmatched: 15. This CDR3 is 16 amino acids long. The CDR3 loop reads CASRTLTRGLGETQYF. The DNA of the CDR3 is TGTGCCAGCAGGACCCTCACTAGGGGGCTCGGGGAGACCCAGTACTTC.

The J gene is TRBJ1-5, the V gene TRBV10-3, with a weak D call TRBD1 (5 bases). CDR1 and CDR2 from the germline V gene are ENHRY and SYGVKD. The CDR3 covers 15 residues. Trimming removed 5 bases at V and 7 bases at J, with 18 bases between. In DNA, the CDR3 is TGTGCCATCAGTCGGACCGGTGCCCCAGGGCAGCCCCAGCATTTT. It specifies CAISRTGAPGQPQHF.

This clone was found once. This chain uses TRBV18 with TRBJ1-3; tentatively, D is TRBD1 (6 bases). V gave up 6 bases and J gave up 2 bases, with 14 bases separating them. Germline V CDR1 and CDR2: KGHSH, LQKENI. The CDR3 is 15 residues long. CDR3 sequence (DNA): TGTGCCAGCTCGGCCGACAGGCGAACTGGAAACACCATATATTTT. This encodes CASSADRRTGNTIYF.

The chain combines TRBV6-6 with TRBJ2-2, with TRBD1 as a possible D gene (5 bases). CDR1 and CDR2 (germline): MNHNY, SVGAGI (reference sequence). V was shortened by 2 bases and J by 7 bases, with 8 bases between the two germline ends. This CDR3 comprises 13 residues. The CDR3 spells CASSYRGFGELFF. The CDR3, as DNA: TGTGCCAGCAGTTACAGGGGTTTCGGGGAGCTGTTTTTT.

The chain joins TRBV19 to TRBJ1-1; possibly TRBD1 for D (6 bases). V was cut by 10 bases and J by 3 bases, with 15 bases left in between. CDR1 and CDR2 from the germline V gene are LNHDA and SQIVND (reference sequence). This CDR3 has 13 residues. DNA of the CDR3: TGTGCCACGCAGGGGTTTCGGTACACTGAAGCTTTCTTT. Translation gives CATQGFRYTEAFF.

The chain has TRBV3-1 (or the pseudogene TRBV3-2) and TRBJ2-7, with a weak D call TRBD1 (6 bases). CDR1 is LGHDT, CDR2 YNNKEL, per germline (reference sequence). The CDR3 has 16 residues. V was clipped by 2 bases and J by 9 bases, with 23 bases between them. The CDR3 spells CASSQHPSRGTGGQYF. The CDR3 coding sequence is TGTGCCAGCAGCCAACACCCTAGTAGGGGGACCGGAGGGCAGTACTTC.

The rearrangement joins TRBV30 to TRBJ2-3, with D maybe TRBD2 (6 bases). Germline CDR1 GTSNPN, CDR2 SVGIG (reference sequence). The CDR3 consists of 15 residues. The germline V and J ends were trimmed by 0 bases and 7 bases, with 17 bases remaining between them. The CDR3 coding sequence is TGTGCCTGGAGTGTATGGACTCATGGAGGGTATACGCAGTATTTT. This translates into CAWSVWTHGGYTQYF.

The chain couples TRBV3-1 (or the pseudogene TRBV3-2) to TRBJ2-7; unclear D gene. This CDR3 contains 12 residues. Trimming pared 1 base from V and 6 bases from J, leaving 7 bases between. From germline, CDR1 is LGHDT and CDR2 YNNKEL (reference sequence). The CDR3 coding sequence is TGTGCCAGCAGCCAAGCTCGTTCCGAGCAGTACTTC. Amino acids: CASSQARSEQYF.

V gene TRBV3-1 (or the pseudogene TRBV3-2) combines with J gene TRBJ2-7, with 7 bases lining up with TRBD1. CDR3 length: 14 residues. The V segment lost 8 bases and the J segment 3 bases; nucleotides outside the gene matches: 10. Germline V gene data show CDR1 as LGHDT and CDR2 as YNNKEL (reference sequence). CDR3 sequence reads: CASQPTGARYEQYF. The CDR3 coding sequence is TGTGCCAGCCAACCCACAGGGGCCCGCTACGAGCAGTACTTC.

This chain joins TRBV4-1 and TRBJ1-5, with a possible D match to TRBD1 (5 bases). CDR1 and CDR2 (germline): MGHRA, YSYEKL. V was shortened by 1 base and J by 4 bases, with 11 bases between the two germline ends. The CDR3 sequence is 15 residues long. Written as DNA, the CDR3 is TGCGCCAGCAGCCAAGTATTACAGGAGAATCAGCCCCAGCATTTT. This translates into CASSQVLQENQPQHF.

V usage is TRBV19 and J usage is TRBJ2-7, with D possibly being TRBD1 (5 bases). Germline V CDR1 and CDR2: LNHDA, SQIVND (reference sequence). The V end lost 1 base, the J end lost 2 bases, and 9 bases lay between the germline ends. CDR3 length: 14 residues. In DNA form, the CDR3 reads TGTGCCAGTAGTATAGGGGGCTCGACCTACGAGCAGTACTTC. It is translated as CASSIGGSTYEQYF.

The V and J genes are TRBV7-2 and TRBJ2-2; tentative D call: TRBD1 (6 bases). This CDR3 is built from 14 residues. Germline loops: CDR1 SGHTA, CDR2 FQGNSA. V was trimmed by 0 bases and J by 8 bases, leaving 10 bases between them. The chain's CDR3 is CASSLATRGGELFF. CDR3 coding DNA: TGTGCCAGCAGCTTAGCGACCAGGGGTGGGGAGCTGTTTTTT.

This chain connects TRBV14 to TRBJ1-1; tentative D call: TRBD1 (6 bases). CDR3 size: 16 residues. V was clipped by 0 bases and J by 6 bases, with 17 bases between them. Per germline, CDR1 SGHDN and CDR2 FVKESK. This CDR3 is CASSQENIGGRPEAFF. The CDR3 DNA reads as TGTGCCAGCAGCCAAGAAAATATCGGGGGGCGGCCTGAAGCTTTCTTT.

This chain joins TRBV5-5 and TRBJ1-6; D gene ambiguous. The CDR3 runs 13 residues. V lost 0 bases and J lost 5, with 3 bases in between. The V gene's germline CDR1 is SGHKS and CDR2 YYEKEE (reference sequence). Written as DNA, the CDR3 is TGTGCCAGCAGCTTGGCCGATAATTCACCCCTCCACTTT. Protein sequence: CASSLADNSPLHF.

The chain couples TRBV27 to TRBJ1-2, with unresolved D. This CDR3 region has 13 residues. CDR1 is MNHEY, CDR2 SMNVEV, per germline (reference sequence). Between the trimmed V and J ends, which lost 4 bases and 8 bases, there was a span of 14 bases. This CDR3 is CASSSVARRGYTF. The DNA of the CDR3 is TGTGCCAGCAGTTCCGTAGCTAGGAGGGGCTACACCTTC.

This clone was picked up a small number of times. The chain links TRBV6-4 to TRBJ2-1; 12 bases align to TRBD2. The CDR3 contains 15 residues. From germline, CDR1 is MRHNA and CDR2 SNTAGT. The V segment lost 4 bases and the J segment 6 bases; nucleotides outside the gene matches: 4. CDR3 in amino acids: CASSATSGSSNEQFF. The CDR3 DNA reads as TGTGCCAGCAGTGCGACTAGCGGGAGTAGCAATGAGCAGTTCTTC.

The CDR3 DNA follows: TGCAGTGCTAGTTGGACAGGACAGGGGATGCCCGAGCAGTACTTC. This encodes CSASWTGQGMPEQYF. The gene calls are TRBV20-1 and TRBJ2-7; 9 nucleotides agree with TRBD1. CDR1 DFQATT and CDR2 SNEGSKA come from the germline V gene (reference sequence). The V gene end was trimmed by 3 bases and the J gene end by 6 bases; junction bases not matched to a gene: 12. The length of the CDR3 is 15 residues.

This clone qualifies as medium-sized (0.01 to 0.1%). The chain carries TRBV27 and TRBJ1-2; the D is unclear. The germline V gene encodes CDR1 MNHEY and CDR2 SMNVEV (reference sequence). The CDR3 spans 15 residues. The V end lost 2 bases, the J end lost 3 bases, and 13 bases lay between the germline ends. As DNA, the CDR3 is TGTGCCAGCAGTTTAAACGAGGCGACTGACTATGGCTACACCTTC. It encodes CASSLNEATDYGYTF.

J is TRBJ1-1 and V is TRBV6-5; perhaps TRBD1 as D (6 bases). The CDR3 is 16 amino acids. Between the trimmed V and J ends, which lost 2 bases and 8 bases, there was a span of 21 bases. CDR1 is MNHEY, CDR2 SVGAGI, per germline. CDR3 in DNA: TGTGCCAGCAGTTACAGACGGGGGGGCGGCTCGGAGGAAGCTTTCTTT. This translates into CASSYRRGGGSEEAFF.